Below are 30 T cell receptor beta chains sequenced from a single sample in a study of cytomegalovirus exposure and HLA in healthy donors. Profiling relied on immunoSEQ multiplex PCR, and the TCRdb table lists in-frame clones only, not all of them. The sample consists of 80,000 to 100,000 clones, around nine tenths of them appearing once. The sequencing sample was made of PBMCs. Source of these receptors: a woman aged 25 to 39 in good health and CMV-seronegative.

This clone was recorded once. This sequence joins TRBV19 and TRBJ2-3; D is unclear. CDR3 size: 13 residues. Per the germline V gene, CDR1 is LNHDA and CDR2 is SQIVND (reference sequence). The V gene lost 4 bases and the J gene lost 4 bases, with 9 bases spanning the gap. The CDR3 coding sequence is TGTGCCAGTAGTAGGCAGATTTCAGATACGCAGTATTTT. Protein: CASSRQISDTQYF.

V usage is TRBV6-5 and J usage is TRBJ1-2; 8 bases match TRBD1. Germline CDR1 is MNHEY and CDR2 is SVGAGI. CDR3 length equals 15 residues. The J segment lost 6 bases and the V segment lost 4 bases, leaving 10 bases of the junction unmatched. CDR3 bases: TGTGCCAGCAGTTTTGACAGGGGAAGGGGCGATGGCTACACCTTC. Its translation: CASSFDRGRGDGYTF.

The chain has TRBV15 and TRBJ1-4; the D is unclear. The V end lost 0 bases, the J end lost 0 bases, and 8 bases lay between the germline ends. The CDR3 is 16 residues long. Per germline, CDR1 LNHNV and CDR2 YYDKDF (reference sequence). DNA for the CDR3: TGTGCCACCAGCAGAGATCCGAGCTCAACTAATGAAAAACTGTTTTTT. It specifies CATSRDPSSTNEKLFF.

The genes are TRBV11-1 and TRBJ1-2; the D is unclear. CDR1 and CDR2 (germline): SGHAT, FQDESV (reference sequence). The CDR3 runs to 11 residues. The V end was cut by 3 bases, the J end by 7 bases, with 6 bases between. The CDR3 loop reads CASSFRGGYTF. The CDR3 coding sequence is TGTGCCAGCAGCTTTCGGGGTGGCTACACCTTC.

This chain links TRBV7-9 with TRBJ1-1; 7 bases are shared with TRBD1. J gave up 4 bases and V 0 bases, and 5 bases lay outside the gene matches. This CDR3 region has 15 residues. Germline-derived CDR1 and CDR2 are SEHNR and FQNEAQ (reference sequence). In DNA, the CDR3 is TGTGCCAGCAGCTTAGCGAGGACAGGCAGCACTGAAGCTTTCTTT. Translated, it gives CASSLARTGSTEAFF.

Points on this clone: One end of the junction is discordant with germline, which a read error may explain. The rearrangement uses TRBV4-1 and TRBJ2-7; TRBD2 matches 12 bases. The CDR3 is 16 residues long. The germline gives CDR1 MGHRA, CDR2 YSYEKL. The CDR3 protein is CASSQDPTSGGRLELF. In DNA, the CDR3 is TGCGCCAGCAGCCAAGATCCAACTAGCGGGGGGCGACTCGAACTCTTC.

The chain uses TRBV19 and TRBJ2-5; 8 nucleotides line up with TRBD1. The CDR3 is 13 amino acids. In germline, CDR1 is LNHDA, CDR2 SQIVND (reference sequence). The junction had 3 bases not matched to a gene; V was cut back by 3 bases and J by 6 bases. CDR3 DNA: TGTGCCAGTAGTATGGACAGGGTACAGACCCAGTACTTC. This sequence encodes CASSMDRVQTQYF.

This clone was seen more than once but under ten times. V is TRBV6-4 and J is TRBJ1-2; possibly TRBD1 for D (6 bases). The CDR3 is 13 amino acids. The germline CDR1 and CDR2 sequences are MRHNA and SNTAGT. V was shortened by 8 bases and J by 4 bases, with 14 bases between the two germline ends. CDR3: CASETGAFYGYTF. The CDR3 DNA reads TGTGCCAGCGAGACAGGAGCCTTCTATGGCTACACCTTC.

The rearrangement uses TRBV2 and TRBJ1-6, with D unresolved. V lost 6 bases and J 7 bases, leaving 10 bases between the germline ends. The CDR3 runs to 13 residues. Germline CDR1 is SNHLY and CDR2 is FYNNEI. This chain's CDR3 is CASRGRANSPLHF. The CDR3 nucleotides are TGTGCCAGCAGGGGCAGAGCCAATTCACCCCTCCACTTT.

This sequence joins TRBV15 and TRBJ2-7, with a possible D match to TRBD2 (6 bases). The CDR3 extends over 15 amino acids. Trimming removed 1 base from V and 3 bases from J, with 13 bases in between. Per the germline V gene, CDR1 is LNHNV and CDR2 is YYDKDF (reference sequence). The CDR3 region has the DNA TGTGCCACCAGCAGAGTGGCGGGACGACTCTACGAGCAGTACTTC. Amino acid sequence: CATSRVAGRLYEQYF.

The CDR3 loop is CASSPDRGPQYF. CDR3 DNA: TGCGCCAGCAGCCCTGACAGGGGCCCGCAGTACTTC. The chain recombines TRBV10-1 with TRBJ2-7; 8 bases line up with TRBD1. Germline CDR1 and CDR2: WNHNN and SYGVQD (reference sequence). CDR3 length: 12 residues. The V and J ends lost 6 bases and 9 bases, in that order; junction bases with no gene match: 7.

The chain employs TRBV5-1 and TRBJ2-7; D may be TRBD2 (7 bases). This CDR3 contains 15 residues. Trimming removed 4 bases at V and 4 bases at J, with 18 bases between. CDR1 is SGHRS and CDR2 is YFSETQ in the germline V gene. CDR3 loop: CASSATGGEGYEQYF. CDR3 in DNA: TGCGCCAGCAGCGCCACGGGGGGCGAAGGGTACGAGCAGTACTTC.

The gene calls are TRBV5-6 and TRBJ2-3; the match to TRBD2 covers 7 bases. CDR1 and CDR2 (germline): SGHDT, YYEEEE. CDR3 size: 16 residues. The J segment lost 1 base and the V segment lost 0 bases, leaving 5 bases of the junction unmatched. DNA for the CDR3: TGTGCCAGCAGCTTGGCCAGCGGGGCTCGCACAGATACGCAGTATTTT. Its protein product is CASSLASGARTDTQYF.

This clone is a singleton in its sample. The J gene is TRBJ1-4, the V gene TRBV18, with D unresolved. Germline lookup yields CDR1 KGHSH and CDR2 LQKENI. This CDR3 comprises 14 residues. The germline V and J ends were trimmed by 3 bases and 8 bases, with 13 bases remaining between them. The CDR3 DNA reads TGTGCCAGCTCACCGTTTAGACAACTCGAAAAACTGTTTTTT. It translates to CASSPFRQLEKLFF.

This chain connects TRBV7-2 to TRBJ1-5; D is undetermined. The germline V gene has CDR1 SGHTA and CDR2 FQGNSA. V dropped 3 bases and J dropped 2 bases, with 11 bases sitting between them. The CDR3 runs to 15 residues. This CDR3 is CASSFTGIGNQPQHF. The CDR3 bases are TGTGCCAGCAGCTTTACGGGAATAGGCAATCAGCCCCAGCATTTT.

The chain couples TRBV5-1 to TRBJ1-1, with D tentatively TRBD1 (5 bases). The CDR3 is 15 amino acids. CDR1 and CDR2 (germline): SGHRS, YFSETQ. V was shortened by 4 bases and J by 1 base, with 14 bases between the two germline ends. CDR3 nucleotide sequence: TGCGCCAGCAGCCCCTTACAGGACCCGAACACTGAAGCTTTCTTT. This sequence encodes CASSPLQDPNTEAFF.

This clone was observed once. This rearrangement joins TRBV2 to TRBJ1-1, with TRBD1 matching 7 bases. V was clipped by 5 bases and J by 3 bases; unmatched bases: 6. Germline lookup yields CDR1 SNHLY and CDR2 FYNNEI. The CDR3 has 14 residues. CDR3 amino acids: CASSTTGLDTEAFF. The CDR3 DNA reads as TGTGCCAGCAGTACGACAGGGTTGGACACTGAAGCTTTCTTT.

The rearrangement links TRBV19 to TRBJ1-2, with D possibly TRBD1 on 6 matching bases. The CDR3 covers 16 residues. V lost 3 bases and J lost 3, with 17 bases in between. The germline V gene has CDR1 LNHDA and CDR2 SQIVND (reference sequence). CDR3 region: CASSIGAGRGYYGYTF. Written as DNA, the CDR3 is TGTGCCAGTAGTATCGGCGCGGGCAGGGGTTACTATGGCTACACCTTC.

The chain joins TRBV4-2 to TRBJ1-1; 10 positions agree with TRBD1. Per germline, CDR1 LGHNA and CDR2 YNFKEQ. The V gene end was trimmed by 2 bases and the J gene end by 3 bases; junction bases not matched to a gene: 6. CDR3 size: 16 residues. CDR3 nucleotides: TGTGCCAGCAGCCAATTATTTGGGACAGGGGACACTGAAGCTTTCTTT. This translates into CASSQLFGTGDTEAFF.

CDR3: CASSEFFSLGQTGYTF. In DNA, the CDR3 is TGTGCCAGCAGTGAATTCTTTTCGTTGGGACAAACTGGCTACACCTTC. This rearrangement joins TRBV6-1 to TRBJ1-2; D is possibly TRBD1 (6 bases). The V gene's germline CDR1 is MNHNS and CDR2 SASEGT. The V and J ends lost 2 bases and 7 bases respectively, with 20 bases between them. There are 16 residues in the CDR3.

The chain recombines TRBV19 with TRBJ1-1; 7 nucleotides line up with TRBD1. Germline trimming cut 5 bases from V and 6 bases from J; bases unmatched to any gene: 9. CDR1 is LNHDA and CDR2 is SQIVND in the germline V gene (reference sequence). This CDR3 has 14 residues. Here the CDR3 DNA reads TGTGCCAGTAGTGTATTAACAGGGGAGGCTGAAGCTTTCTTT. Amino acids: CASSVLTGEAEAFF.

This chain uses TRBV5-1 with TRBJ2-5; D uncertain. The CDR3 extends over 16 amino acids. Trimming stripped 0 bases from V and 1 base from J, with 13 bases between. Germline V CDR1 and CDR2: SGHRS, YFSETQ. This chain's CDR3 is CASSLGPSSSQETQYF. DNA for the CDR3: TGCGCCAGCAGCTTGGGACCAAGTAGCTCCCAAGAGACCCAGTACTTC.

The table lists this clone with a few counts. This sequence joins TRBV7-2 and TRBJ2-7, with D possibly TRBD1 on 5 matching bases. V dropped 1 base and J dropped 6 bases, with 13 bases sitting between them. CDR1 is SGHTA and CDR2 is FQGNSA in the germline V gene. The CDR3 is 14 amino acids. The CDR3 is CASSLVTVAVEQYF. The CDR3 nucleotides are TGTGCCAGCAGCTTAGTGACAGTGGCGGTCGAGCAGTACTTC.

J is TRBJ2-3 and V is TRBV25-1, with TRBD1 as a possible D gene (5 bases). Germline V gene sequence: CDR1 MGHDK, CDR2 SYGVNS. CDR3 size: 12 residues. Trimming removed 9 bases at V and 6 bases at J, with 13 bases between. CDR3 sequence: CASTYRSDTQYF. In DNA, the CDR3 is TGTGCCAGTACCTACAGGTCGGATACGCAGTATTTT.

The chain couples TRBV5-1 to TRBJ1-1; D gene uncertain. Germline V gene lookup returns CDR1 SGHRS and CDR2 YFSETQ. The CDR3 runs 14 residues. The V gene lost 0 bases and the J gene lost 5 bases, with 11 bases spanning the gap. In DNA form, the CDR3 reads TGCGCCAGCAGCTTGGGATTTGGAGGAACTGAAGCTTTCTTT. Translated: CASSLGFGGTEAFF.

This clone was observed a single time. This chain joins TRBV7-3 and TRBJ2-5; the D gene is possibly TRBD2 (5 bases). Germline CDR1 reads SGHTA; CDR2 reads FQGTGA. Deletions cut 5 bases from V and 4 bases from J, with 11 bases between. The CDR3 loop spans 13 amino acids. The CDR3 sequence: CASSLGGGETQYF. Written as DNA, the CDR3 is TGTGCCAGCAGCCTCGGAGGCGGAGAGACCCAGTACTTC.

V gene TRBV14 combines with J gene TRBJ1-6, with a tentative D call TRBD1 (6 bases). The length of the CDR3 is 15 residues. The V and J ends lost 3 bases and 7 bases respectively, with 13 bases between them. Germline V lookup: CDR1 SGHDN, CDR2 FVKESK. The CDR3 coding sequence is TGTGCCAGCAGCCAGGGGGCCTCATGGAATTCACCCCTCCACTTT. The encoded protein is CASSQGASWNSPLHF.

The chain links TRBV7-2 to TRBJ2-3, with 11 bases matching TRBD2. Germline trimming cut 1 base from V and 5 bases from J; bases unmatched to any gene: 8. The V gene's germline CDR1 is SGHTA and CDR2 FQGNSA. The CDR3 spans 17 residues. The CDR3 is CASSLDGVAGGQDTQYF. In nucleotides, the CDR3 is TGTGCCAGCAGCTTAGACGGGGTAGCGGGGGGGCAAGATACGCAGTATTTT.

V gene TRBV7-9 combines with J gene TRBJ1-4; a weak D match, TRBD1 (6 bases). Looked up from germline, CDR1 is SEHNR and CDR2 is FQNEAQ (reference sequence). CDR3 size: 14 residues. The germline V and J ends were trimmed by 4 bases and 5 bases, with 11 bases remaining between them. Here the CDR3 DNA reads TGTGCCAGCAGCTACAGGGTTGAGAATGAAAAACTGTTTTTT. Translating gives CASSYRVENEKLFF.

V usage is TRBV29-1 and J usage is TRBJ2-5, with D possibly TRBD2 on 5 matching bases. The CDR3 extends over 12 amino acids. CDR1 is SQVTM, CDR2 ANQGSEA, per germline. V gave up 5 bases and J gave up 6 bases, with 13 bases separating them. CDR3 in amino acids: CSVHRGRKTQYF. In nucleotides, the CDR3 is TGCAGCGTTCACCGGGGAAGGAAGACCCAGTACTTC.